One sample yielded the 18 T cell receptor beta chains listed below, sequenced in a study of blood T cell repertoires in COVID-19 (dated by TCRdb to 2019 to 2021). Libraries were made using the immunoSEQ multiplex PCR assay. Drawn from immuneACCESS, this table holds only the in-frame rearrangements with V and J called that TCRdb kept. Clones are partly lost; checked studies trace under half to an unresolved V gene and leave the rest unexplained. The table for this sample lists 180,000 or so clones; roughly 84% of them were counted only once. About 9.4% of the sample goes to the ten largest clones. The sequenced sample was peripheral blood. These TCRs come from an elderly woman with acute or convalescent COVID-19.

V gene TRBV7-2 combines with J gene TRBJ2-5; D is perhaps TRBD2 (5 bases). Germline lookup yields CDR1 SGHTA and CDR2 FQGNSA. This CDR3 is 16 amino acids long. V lost 5 bases and J 0 bases, leaving 16 bases between the germline ends. The CDR3 loop is CASSRRSGRDQETQYF. CDR3 DNA sequence: TGTGCCAGCAGCCGCCGGTCGGGGAGAGACCAAGAGACCCAGTACTTC.

The V and J genes are TRBV7-2 and TRBJ2-2, with D possibly TRBD1 on 6 matching bases. Germline CDR1 SGHTA, CDR2 FQGNSA. This CDR3 is built from 15 residues. Trimming took 5 bases from V and 6 from J, leaving 16 bases between them. The CDR3 region is CASSPDQTGPGELFF. In DNA, the CDR3 is TGTGCCAGCAGCCCAGATCAAACAGGGCCCGGGGAGCTGTTTTTT.

The V and J genes are TRBV19 and TRBJ2-2, with 10 bases lining up with TRBD2. Trimming cost V 0 bases and J 7 bases; bases outside gene matches: 17. The CDR3 consists of 20 residues. The germline CDR1 and CDR2 sequences are LNHDA and SQIVND (reference sequence). The CDR3 loop is CASSIDRLSGRLTRGGELFF. In DNA, the CDR3 is TGTGCCAGTAGTATAGATCGTCTTAGCGGGAGGTTAACTCGGGGCGGGGAGCTGTTTTTT.

The chain links TRBV18 to TRBJ1-1; D unresolved. Germline values: CDR1 KGHSH, CDR2 LQKENI. This CDR3 spans 12 amino acids. V lost 2 bases and J lost 4, with 5 bases in between. CDR3 region: CASSPSGTEAFF. CDR3 sequence (DNA): TGTGCCAGCTCACCATCCGGCACTGAAGCTTTCTTT.

Of note for this clone: Within the sample, other DNA sequences also encode this same CDR3. The chain joins TRBV5-1 to TRBJ2-2; maybe TRBD2 (6 bases). Germline assignment: CDR1 SGHRS and CDR2 YFSETQ. The CDR3 runs to 15 residues. Trimming took off 0 bases at V and 0 bases at J, with 6 bases between the two ends. Here the CDR3 reads CASSLGRANTGELFF. The CDR3 DNA reads as TGCGCCAGCAGCTTGGGGAGGGCGAACACCGGGGAGCTGTTTTTT.

V is TRBV9 and J is TRBJ2-3; no clear D. The length of the CDR3 is 14 residues. Germline CDR1 is SGDLS and CDR2 is YYNGEE. Trimming pared 4 bases from V and 2 bases from J, leaving 11 bases between. CDR3 nucleotides: TGTGCCAGCAGCCCTCTGGGCCTCACAGATACGCAGTATTTT. It specifies CASSPLGLTDTQYF.

The chain combines TRBV6-5 with TRBJ1-5; possible D gene TRBD1, 6 bases. V was trimmed by 2 bases and J by 2 bases, leaving 10 bases between them. The CDR3 spans 15 residues. CDR1 and CDR2 (germline): MNHEY, SVGAGI. CDR3: CASSYQQGGNQPQHF. CDR3 nucleotides: TGTGCCAGCAGTTACCAACAGGGTGGCAATCAGCCCCAGCATTTT.

The chain employs TRBV5-6 and TRBJ2-7, with 8 bases fitting TRBD1. There are 15 residues in the CDR3. Germline V gene data show CDR1 as SGHDT and CDR2 as YYEEEE. Trimming at V came to 4 bases and at J to 0 bases, leaving 6 bases not matched to a gene. The CDR3 loop is CASSPGQGFSYEQYF. The CDR3 DNA sequence: TGTGCCAGCAGCCCAGGACAGGGCTTCTCCTACGAGCAGTACTTC. Complete variable domain (other parts from reference TRBV5-6 and TRBJ2-7): DAGVTQSPTHLIKTRGQQVTLRCSPKSGHDTVSWYQQALGQGPQFIFQYYEEEERQRGNFPDRFSGHQFPNYSSELNVNALLLGDSALYLCASSPGQGFSYEQYFGPGTRLTVT.

This clone was counted once. The V and J genes are TRBV6-5 and TRBJ1-2; 7 positions match TRBD1. Trimming removed 6 bases from V and 0 bases from J; junction bases left unmatched: 7. The CDR3 is 15 amino acids. Germline assignment: CDR1 MNHEY and CDR2 SVGAGI. In DNA form, the CDR3 reads TGTGCCAGCAGGGGGGCAGGGGGTCCTAACTATGGCTACACCTTC. Residues: CASRGAGGPNYGYTF.

This rearrangement joins TRBV10-2 to TRBJ2-7; possible D gene TRBD2, 5 bases. Trimming took 7 bases from V and 6 from J, leaving 19 bases between them. Germline assignment: CDR1 WSHSY and CDR2 SAAADI. This CDR3 spans 14 amino acids. The CDR3 reads CASNEMRGSGEQYF. In DNA, the CDR3 is TGCGCCAGCAACGAAATGCGAGGGTCGGGCGAGCAGTACTTC.

The rearrangement links TRBV6-5 to TRBJ1-2, with 7 bases lining up with TRBD1. This CDR3 has 12 residues. J gave up 4 bases and V 5 bases, and 1 base lay outside the gene matches. Germline lookup yields CDR1 MNHEY and CDR2 SVGAGI. In nucleotides, the CDR3 is TGTGCCAGCAGTCGACAGGGCTATGGCTACACCTTC. This sequence encodes CASSRQGYGYTF.

The chain is built from TRBV4-3 and TRBJ2-3, with D possibly being TRBD2 (6 bases). Per germline, CDR1 LGHNA and CDR2 YSLEER. V lost 4 bases, J lost 0 bases, and 17 bases lay in between. The CDR3 has 17 amino acids. The CDR3, as DNA: TGCGCCAGCAGCCCCGCCGGGTCTAGCGATAGCACAGATACGCAGTATTTT. Encoded protein: CASSPAGSSDSTDTQYF.

The chain carries TRBV9 and TRBJ1-5; no firm D call. The CDR3 extends over 14 amino acids. The V end lost 0 bases, the J end lost 0 bases, and 4 bases lay between the germline ends. The germline V gene encodes CDR1 SGDLS and CDR2 YYNGEE. The CDR3 loop is CASSVGDSNQPQHF. For the CDR3, the DNA is TGTGCCAGCAGCGTAGGCGATAGCAATCAGCCCCAGCATTTT.

The chain is built from TRBV18 and TRBJ1-1; 9 nucleotides align to TRBD1. This CDR3 spans 13 amino acids. Germline loops: CDR1 KGHSH, CDR2 LQKENI. The V segment lost 6 bases and the J segment 9 bases; nucleotides outside the gene matches: 8. The CDR3: CASSPGTGTKAFF. CDR3 sequence (DNA): TGTGCCAGCTCTCCCGGGACAGGGACTAAAGCTTTCTTT.

This clone was seen a few times. CDR3 residues: CASRKNRGMNTEAFF. CDR3 DNA sequence: TGTGCCAGCAGGAAAAACAGGGGCATGAACACTGAAGCTTTCTTT. The chain couples TRBV5-4 to TRBJ1-1, with 7 positions matching TRBD1. CDR1 is SGHNT and CDR2 is YYREEE in the germline V gene (reference sequence). The CDR3 is 15 amino acids. V lost 5 bases, J lost 0 bases, and 7 bases stayed unmatched.

The rearrangement joins TRBV4-1 to TRBJ2-7; no clear D. Germline lookup yields CDR1 MGHRA and CDR2 YSYEKL. V dropped 0 bases and J dropped 6 bases, with 6 bases sitting between them. CDR3 length: 12 amino acids. The CDR3 DNA reads TGCGCCAGCAGCCAAGATCGGTCCGAGCAGTACTTC. Its translation: CASSQDRSEQYF.

V usage is TRBV20-1 and J usage is TRBJ2-5, with 14 bases aligning to TRBD2. The junction had 2 bases not matched to a gene; V was cut back by 3 bases and J by 2 bases. This CDR3 comprises 15 residues. CDR1 and CDR2 from the germline V gene are DFQATT and SNEGSKA (reference sequence). The CDR3, as DNA: TGCAGTGCTAGTCGGACTAGCGGGGGGCAAGAGACCCAGTACTTC. Amino acids: CSASRTSGGQETQYF.

This chain connects TRBV7-9 to TRBJ2-7; tentative D call: TRBD1 (5 bases). The V and J ends lost 1 base and 0 bases respectively, with 10 bases between them. Germline V gene sequence: CDR1 SEHNR, CDR2 FQNEAQ (reference sequence). This CDR3 spans 15 amino acids. CDR3 sequence reads: CASSLGAGLSYEQYF. The CDR3 bases are TGTGCCAGCAGCTTAGGGGCAGGGCTCTCCTACGAGCAGTACTTC.